This T cell receptor (beta chain) was obtained from a study of T cells in Graves' hyperthyroidism and ophthalmopathy. Across the whole study: Upon initial diagnosis and before any treatment, peripheral blood was collected.

Researchers defined stable Graves' hyperthyroidism as no ophthalmopathy progression within 18 months. The hyperthyroidism was newly diagnosed and had lasted under 2 months; the patients were aged 18 to 65. Under 12 ml fresh peripheral blood yielded the PBMCs. The CDR3 is 13 residues long. Trimming at V came to 5 bases and at J to 6 bases, leaving 5 bases not matched to a gene. Germline V gene sequence: CDR1 MNHNS, CDR2 SASEGT. Amplified TCR beta CDR3 regions derived from RNA transcripts. First-round RT-PCR targeting the TCR CDR3 was performed with the HTBI primer set. MiXCR, run by TCRdb on the multiplex PCR reads, gives a single entry per CDR3 protein. The table records hundreds of thousands of distinct CDR3 sequences, approximately 19% of them present only once.

The chain uses TRBV6-1 and TRBJ1-2; TRBD1 matches at 8 bases. The source material was blood. The source is a woman aged 18-35 years with Graves' hyperthyroidism. CDR3 nucleotides: TGTGCCAGCAGTCCGAGACAGGGGAATGGCTACACCTTC. Protein product: CASSPRQGNGYTF.